This section outlines one T cell receptor beta chain sequence together with its context. Antigen: not known. This record comes from a study of T cells after posttransplantation cyclophosphamide. Study findings and constraints: After PTCy, TRB diversity resembled that of CNI/methotrexate controls. Donor-recipient repertoire similarity was low at 1-2 months, rising over year one. TRB overlap between skin or GI tissue T cells and blood was limited.

Germline trimming cut 7 bases from V and 2 bases from J; bases unmatched to any gene: 8. This CDR3 has 16 residues. Looked up from germline, CDR1 is SQVTM and CDR2 is ANQGSEA. Measured with immunoSEQ multiplex PCR; TCRdb has only the in-frame clones, and not every one. The table has around 9,100 clones, roughly 98% seen once. Cells defined as naive were viable CD3+CD4+ or CD3+CD8+ and CCR7+CD45RA+CD45RO-CD95-CD27+CD28+. The V call is TRBV29-1, the J call TRBJ2-3; 14 bases are a match to TRBD2. Sequencing used naive CD4+ T cells sorted from PBMCs. The origin of this receptor is a woman aged 55-70 years in good health, CMV-negative, and a related stem cell transplant donor. The CDR3 DNA is TGCAGCGCCGCCGGGACTAGCGGGGGCCACACAGATACGCAGTATTTT. Its protein is CSAAGTSGGHTDTQYF.